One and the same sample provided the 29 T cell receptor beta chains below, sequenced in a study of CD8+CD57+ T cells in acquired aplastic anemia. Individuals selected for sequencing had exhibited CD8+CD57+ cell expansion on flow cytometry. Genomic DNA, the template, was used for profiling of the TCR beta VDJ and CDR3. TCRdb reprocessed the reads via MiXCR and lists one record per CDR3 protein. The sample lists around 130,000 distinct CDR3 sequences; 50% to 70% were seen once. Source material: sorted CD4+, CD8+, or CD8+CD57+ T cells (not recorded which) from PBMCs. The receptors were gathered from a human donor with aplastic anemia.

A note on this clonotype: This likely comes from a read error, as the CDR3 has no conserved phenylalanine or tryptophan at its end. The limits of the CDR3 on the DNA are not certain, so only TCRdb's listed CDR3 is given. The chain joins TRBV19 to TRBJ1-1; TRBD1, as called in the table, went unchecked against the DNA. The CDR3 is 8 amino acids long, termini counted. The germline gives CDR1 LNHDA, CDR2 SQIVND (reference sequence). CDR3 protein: CASDAGVS.

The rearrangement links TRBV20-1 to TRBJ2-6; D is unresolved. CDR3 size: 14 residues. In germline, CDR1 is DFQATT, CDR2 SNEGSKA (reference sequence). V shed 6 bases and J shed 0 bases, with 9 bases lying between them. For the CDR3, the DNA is TGCAGTGCCCCAAGGACCTCTGGGGCCAACGTCCTGACTTTC. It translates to CSAPRTSGANVLTF.

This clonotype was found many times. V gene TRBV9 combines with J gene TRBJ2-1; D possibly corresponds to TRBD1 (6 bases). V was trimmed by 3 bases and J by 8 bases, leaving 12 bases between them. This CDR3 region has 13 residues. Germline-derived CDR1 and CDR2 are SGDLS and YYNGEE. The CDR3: CASSARGWDEQFF. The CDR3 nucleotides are TGTGCCAGCAGCGCCAGGGGTTGGGATGAGCAGTTCTTC.

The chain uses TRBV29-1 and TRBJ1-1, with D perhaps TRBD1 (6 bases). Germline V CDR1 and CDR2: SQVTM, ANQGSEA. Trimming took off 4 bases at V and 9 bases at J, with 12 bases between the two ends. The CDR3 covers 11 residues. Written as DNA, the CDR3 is TGCAGCGTTGCTCCGGGGGGGCAAGCTTTCTTT. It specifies CSVAPGGQAFF. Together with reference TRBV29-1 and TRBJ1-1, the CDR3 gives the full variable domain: SAVISQKPSRDICQRGTSLTIQCQVDSQVTMMFWYRQQPGQSLTLIATANQGSEATYESGFVIDKFPISRPNLTFSTLTVSNMSPEDSSIYLCSVAPGGQAFFGQGTRLTVV.

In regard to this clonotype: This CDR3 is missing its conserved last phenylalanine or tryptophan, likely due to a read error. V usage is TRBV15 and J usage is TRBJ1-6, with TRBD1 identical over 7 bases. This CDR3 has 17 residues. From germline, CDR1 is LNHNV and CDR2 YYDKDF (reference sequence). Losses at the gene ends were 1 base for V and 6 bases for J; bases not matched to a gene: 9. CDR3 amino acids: CATSRARGGSANSPLHS. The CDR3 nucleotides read TGTGCCACCAGCAGAGCCAGGGGGGGTTCTGCTAATTCACCCCTCCACTCT.

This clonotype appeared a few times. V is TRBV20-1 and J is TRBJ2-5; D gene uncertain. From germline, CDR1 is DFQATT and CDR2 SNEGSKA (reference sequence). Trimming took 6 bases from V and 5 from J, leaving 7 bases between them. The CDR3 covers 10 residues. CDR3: CSASHETQYF. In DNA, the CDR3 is TGCAGTGCCTCCCACGAGACCCAGTACTTC.

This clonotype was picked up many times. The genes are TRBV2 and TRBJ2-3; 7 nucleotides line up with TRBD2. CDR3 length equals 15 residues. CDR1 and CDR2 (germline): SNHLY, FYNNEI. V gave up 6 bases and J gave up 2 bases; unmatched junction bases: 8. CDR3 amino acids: CASRPGLAVTDTQYF. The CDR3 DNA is TGTGCCAGCAGGCCGGGGCTAGCGGTCACAGATACGCAGTATTTT. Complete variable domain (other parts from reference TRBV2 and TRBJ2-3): EPEVTQTPSHQVTQMGQEVILRCVPISNHLYFYWYRQILGQKVEFLVSFYNNEISEKSEIFDDQFSVERPDGSNFTLKIRSTKLEDSAMYFCASRPGLAVTDTQYFGPGTRLTVL.

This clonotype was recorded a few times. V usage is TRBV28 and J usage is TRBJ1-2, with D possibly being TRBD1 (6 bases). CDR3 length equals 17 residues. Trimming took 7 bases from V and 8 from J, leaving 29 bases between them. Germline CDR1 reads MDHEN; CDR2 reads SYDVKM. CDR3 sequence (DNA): TGTGCCAGCACCAATGAGGGGAACAGGGATCCCAGGCGCGGCTACACCTTC. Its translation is CASTNEGNRDPRRGYTF.

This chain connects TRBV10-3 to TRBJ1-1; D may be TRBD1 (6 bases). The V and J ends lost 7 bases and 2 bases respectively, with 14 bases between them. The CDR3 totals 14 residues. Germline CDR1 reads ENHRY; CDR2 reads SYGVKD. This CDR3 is CAITLGQGNTEAFF. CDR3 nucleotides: TGTGCCATCACCCTGGGACAAGGAAACACTGAAGCTTTCTTT.

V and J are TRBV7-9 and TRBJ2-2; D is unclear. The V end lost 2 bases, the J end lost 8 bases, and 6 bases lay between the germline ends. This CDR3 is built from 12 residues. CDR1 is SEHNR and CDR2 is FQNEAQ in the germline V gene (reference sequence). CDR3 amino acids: CASSLPTGELFF. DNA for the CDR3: TGTGCCAGCAGCTTACCCACAGGGGAGCTGTTTTTT. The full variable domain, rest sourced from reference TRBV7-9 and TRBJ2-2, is DTGVSQNPRHKITKRGQNVTFRCDPISEHNRLYWYRQTLGQGPEFLTYFQNEAQLEKSRLLSDRFSAERPKGSFSTLEIQRTEQGDSAMYLCASSLPTGELFFGEGSRLTVL.

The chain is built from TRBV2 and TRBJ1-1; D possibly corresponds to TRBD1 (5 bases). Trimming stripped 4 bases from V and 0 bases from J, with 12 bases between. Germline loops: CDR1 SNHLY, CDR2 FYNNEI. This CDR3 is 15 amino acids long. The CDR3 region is CASSAPTGLNTEAFF. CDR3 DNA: TGTGCCAGCAGTGCCCCAACAGGACTGAACACTGAAGCTTTCTTT. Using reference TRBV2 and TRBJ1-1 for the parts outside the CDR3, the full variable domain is EPEVTQTPSHQVTQMGQEVILRCVPISNHLYFYWYRQILGQKVEFLVSFYNNEISEKSEIFDDQFSVERPDGSNFTLKIRSTKLEDSAMYFCASSAPTGLNTEAFFGQGTRLTVV.

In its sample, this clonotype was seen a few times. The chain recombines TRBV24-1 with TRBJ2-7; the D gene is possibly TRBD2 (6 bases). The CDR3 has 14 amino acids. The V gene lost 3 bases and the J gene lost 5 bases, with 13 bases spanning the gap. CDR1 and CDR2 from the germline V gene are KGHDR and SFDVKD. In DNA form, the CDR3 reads TGTGCCACCAGTGATGCTCGGGGGTCGGACGAGCAGTACTTC. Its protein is CATSDARGSDEQYF.

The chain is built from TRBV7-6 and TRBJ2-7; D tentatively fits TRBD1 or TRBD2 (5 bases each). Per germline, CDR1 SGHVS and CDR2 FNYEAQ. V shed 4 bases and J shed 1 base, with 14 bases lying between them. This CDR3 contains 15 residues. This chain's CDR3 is CASSSAGTDSYEQYF. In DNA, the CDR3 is TGTGCCAGCAGCTCCGCCGGGACGGATTCCTACGAGCAGTACTTC.

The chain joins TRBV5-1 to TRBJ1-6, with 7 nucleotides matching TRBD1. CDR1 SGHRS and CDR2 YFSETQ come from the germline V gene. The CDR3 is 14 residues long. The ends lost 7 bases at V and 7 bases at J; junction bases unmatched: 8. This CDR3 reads CASGTGTVNSPLHF. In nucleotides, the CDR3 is TGCGCCAGCGGAACCGGGACAGTGAATTCACCCCTCCACTTT.

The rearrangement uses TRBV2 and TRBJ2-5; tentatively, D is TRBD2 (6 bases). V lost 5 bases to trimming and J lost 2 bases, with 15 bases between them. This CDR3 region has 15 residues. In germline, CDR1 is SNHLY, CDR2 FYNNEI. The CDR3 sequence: CASSSLSDYQETQYF. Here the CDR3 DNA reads TGTGCCAGCAGTTCCCTATCGGACTATCAAGAGACCCAGTACTTC.

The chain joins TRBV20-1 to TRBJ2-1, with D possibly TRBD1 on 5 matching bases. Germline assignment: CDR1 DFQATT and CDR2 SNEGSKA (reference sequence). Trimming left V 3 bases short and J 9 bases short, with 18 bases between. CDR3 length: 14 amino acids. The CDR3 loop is CSASHQGARGEQFF. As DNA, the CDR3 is TGCAGTGCTAGTCATCAAGGGGCGCGAGGTGAGCAGTTCTTC.

CDR3 in amino acids: CASSQDATRSGLWEQFF. The CDR3 nucleotides read TGCGCCAGCAGCCAAGATGCAACTAGATCGGGTCTTTGGGAGCAGTTCTTC. The J gene is TRBJ2-1, the V gene TRBV4-1; possibly TRBD2 for D (5 bases). The germline V gene has CDR1 MGHRA and CDR2 YSYEKL. The CDR3 has 17 amino acids. Trimming shortened V by 0 bases and J by 10 bases, and 22 bases separated the two germline ends.

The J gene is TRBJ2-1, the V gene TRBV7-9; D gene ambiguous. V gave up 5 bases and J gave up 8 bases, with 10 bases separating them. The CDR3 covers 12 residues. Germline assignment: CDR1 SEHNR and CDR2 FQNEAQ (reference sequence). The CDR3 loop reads CASSPWNHEQFF. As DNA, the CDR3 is TGTGCCAGCAGCCCCTGGAATCATGAGCAGTTCTTC.

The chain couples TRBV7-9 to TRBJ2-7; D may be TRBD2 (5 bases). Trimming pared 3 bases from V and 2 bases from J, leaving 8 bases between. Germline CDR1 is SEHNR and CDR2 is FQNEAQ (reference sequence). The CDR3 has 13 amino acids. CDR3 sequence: CASSLRAAYEQYF. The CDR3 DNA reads TGTGCCAGCAGCTTGAGGGCAGCCTACGAGCAGTACTTC.

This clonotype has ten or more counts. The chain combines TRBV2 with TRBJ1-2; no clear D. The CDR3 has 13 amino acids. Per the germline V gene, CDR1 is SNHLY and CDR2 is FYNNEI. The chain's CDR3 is CAERRVGHYGYTF. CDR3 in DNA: TGTGCGGAGAGGAGGGTAGGTCACTATGGCTACACCTTC.

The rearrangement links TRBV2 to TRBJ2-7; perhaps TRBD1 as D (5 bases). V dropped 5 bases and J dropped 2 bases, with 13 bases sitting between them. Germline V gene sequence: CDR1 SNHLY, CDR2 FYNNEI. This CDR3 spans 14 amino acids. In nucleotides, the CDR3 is TGTGCCAGCAGTCGACCAACAGGTCCCTACGAGCAGTACTTC. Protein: CASSRPTGPYEQYF. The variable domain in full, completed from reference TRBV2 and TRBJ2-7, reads EPEVTQTPSHQVTQMGQEVILRCVPISNHLYFYWYRQILGQKVEFLVSFYNNEISEKSEIFDDQFSVERPDGSNFTLKIRSTKLEDSAMYFCASSRPTGPYEQYFGPGTRLTVT.

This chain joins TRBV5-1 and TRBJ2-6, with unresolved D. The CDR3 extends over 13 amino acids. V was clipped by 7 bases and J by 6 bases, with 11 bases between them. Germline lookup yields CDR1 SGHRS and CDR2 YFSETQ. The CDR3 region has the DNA TGCGCCAGCCGACCACCTCCGGCCAACGTCCTGACTTTC. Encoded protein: CASRPPPANVLTF.

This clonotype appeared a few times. The CDR3 DNA reads as TGTGCCATCAGTGAGGTTGCAGGGGTTGGAAACACCATATATTTT. Amino acid sequence: CAISEVAGVGNTIYF. The V and J genes are TRBV10-3 and TRBJ1-3, with a possible D match to TRBD1 (6 bases). CDR3 size: 15 residues. Germline loops: CDR1 ENHRY, CDR2 SYGVKD. V dropped 2 bases and J dropped 3 bases, with 11 bases sitting between them.

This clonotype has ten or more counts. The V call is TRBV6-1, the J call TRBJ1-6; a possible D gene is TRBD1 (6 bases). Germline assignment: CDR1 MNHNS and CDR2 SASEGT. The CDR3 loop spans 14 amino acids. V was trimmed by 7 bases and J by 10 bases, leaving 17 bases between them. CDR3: CASTNGGGGSPLHF. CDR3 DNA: TGTGCCAGCACCAACGGAGGGGGTGGGTCACCCCTCCACTTT.

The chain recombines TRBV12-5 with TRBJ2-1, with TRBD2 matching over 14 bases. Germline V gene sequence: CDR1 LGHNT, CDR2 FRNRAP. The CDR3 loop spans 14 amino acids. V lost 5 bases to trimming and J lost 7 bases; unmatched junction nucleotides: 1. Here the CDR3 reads CASGGTSGGNEQFF. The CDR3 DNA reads TGTGCTAGTGGTGGGACTAGCGGGGGTAATGAGCAGTTCTTC.

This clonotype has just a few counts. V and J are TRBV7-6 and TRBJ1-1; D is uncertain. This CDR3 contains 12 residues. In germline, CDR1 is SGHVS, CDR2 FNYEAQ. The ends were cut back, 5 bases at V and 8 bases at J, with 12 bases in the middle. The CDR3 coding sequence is TGTGCCAGCAGCACATTAGGGAGGGAAGCTTTCTTT. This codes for CASSTLGREAFF.

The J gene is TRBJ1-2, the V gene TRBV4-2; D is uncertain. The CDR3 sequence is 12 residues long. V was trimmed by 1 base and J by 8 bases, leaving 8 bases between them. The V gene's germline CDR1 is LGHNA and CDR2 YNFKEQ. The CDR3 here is CASSQGPGGYTF. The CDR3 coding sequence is TGTGCCAGCAGCCAAGGCCCTGGGGGCTACACCTTC.

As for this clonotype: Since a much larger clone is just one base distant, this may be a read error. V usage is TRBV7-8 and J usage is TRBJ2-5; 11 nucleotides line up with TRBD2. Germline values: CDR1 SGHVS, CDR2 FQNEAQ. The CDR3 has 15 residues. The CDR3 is CAGSSVLAGDETQYF. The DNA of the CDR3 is TGTGCCGGCAGCTCGGTACTAGCGGGAGACGAGACCCAGTACTTC.

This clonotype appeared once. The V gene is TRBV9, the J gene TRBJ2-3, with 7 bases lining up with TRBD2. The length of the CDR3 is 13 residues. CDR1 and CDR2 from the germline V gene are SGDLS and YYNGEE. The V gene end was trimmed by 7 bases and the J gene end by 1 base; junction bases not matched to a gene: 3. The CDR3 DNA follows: TGTGCCAGCGGCGCGGGGGGCACAGATACGCAGTATTTT. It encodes CASGAGGTDTQYF.